This TCR beta chain comes out of a study of Ad26.COV2.S vaccination and SARS-CoV-2 variants. For the study at large: Intramuscularly, Ad26.COV2.S was given either once or twice, 56 days apart. Study results and caveats: Once vaccination had occurred, spike-specific CD8+ and CD4+ T cell responses reportedly showed substantial breadth. Vaccine and placebo recipients had comparable breadth of non-spike TCRs.

V lost 0 bases, J lost 0 bases, and 7 bases stayed unmatched. Germline V gene data show CDR1 as MNHEY and CDR2 as SVGEGT. There are 17 residues in the CDR3. Treatment: 15 to 20 received Ad26.COV2.S at low or high dose, single or two shots; 5 received placebo; per-sample allocation not given. Repertoires come from day 63 after the first vaccine or placebo injection. This person who donated was an adult of 18-55 years in Boston. Remarks on this clone: Its target is unknown.

Profiling relied on immunoSEQ multiplex PCR, and the TCRdb table lists in-frame clones only, not all of them. The table includes some 410,000 clones, over 80% detected once. The rearrangement links TRBV6-2 or TRBV6-3 to TRBJ2-5, with 7 nucleotides matching TRBD2. The source is a person between 18 and 59 years old who received the Ad26.COV2.S COVID-19 vaccine or a placebo. The source material was peripheral blood, sampled in a trial of Ad26.COV2.S vaccine versus placebo. The CDR3 spells CASSYSLQRGDQETQYF. CDR3 DNA sequence: TGTGCCAGCAGTTACTCCTTACAGCGGGGCGACCAAGAGACCCAGTACTTC.